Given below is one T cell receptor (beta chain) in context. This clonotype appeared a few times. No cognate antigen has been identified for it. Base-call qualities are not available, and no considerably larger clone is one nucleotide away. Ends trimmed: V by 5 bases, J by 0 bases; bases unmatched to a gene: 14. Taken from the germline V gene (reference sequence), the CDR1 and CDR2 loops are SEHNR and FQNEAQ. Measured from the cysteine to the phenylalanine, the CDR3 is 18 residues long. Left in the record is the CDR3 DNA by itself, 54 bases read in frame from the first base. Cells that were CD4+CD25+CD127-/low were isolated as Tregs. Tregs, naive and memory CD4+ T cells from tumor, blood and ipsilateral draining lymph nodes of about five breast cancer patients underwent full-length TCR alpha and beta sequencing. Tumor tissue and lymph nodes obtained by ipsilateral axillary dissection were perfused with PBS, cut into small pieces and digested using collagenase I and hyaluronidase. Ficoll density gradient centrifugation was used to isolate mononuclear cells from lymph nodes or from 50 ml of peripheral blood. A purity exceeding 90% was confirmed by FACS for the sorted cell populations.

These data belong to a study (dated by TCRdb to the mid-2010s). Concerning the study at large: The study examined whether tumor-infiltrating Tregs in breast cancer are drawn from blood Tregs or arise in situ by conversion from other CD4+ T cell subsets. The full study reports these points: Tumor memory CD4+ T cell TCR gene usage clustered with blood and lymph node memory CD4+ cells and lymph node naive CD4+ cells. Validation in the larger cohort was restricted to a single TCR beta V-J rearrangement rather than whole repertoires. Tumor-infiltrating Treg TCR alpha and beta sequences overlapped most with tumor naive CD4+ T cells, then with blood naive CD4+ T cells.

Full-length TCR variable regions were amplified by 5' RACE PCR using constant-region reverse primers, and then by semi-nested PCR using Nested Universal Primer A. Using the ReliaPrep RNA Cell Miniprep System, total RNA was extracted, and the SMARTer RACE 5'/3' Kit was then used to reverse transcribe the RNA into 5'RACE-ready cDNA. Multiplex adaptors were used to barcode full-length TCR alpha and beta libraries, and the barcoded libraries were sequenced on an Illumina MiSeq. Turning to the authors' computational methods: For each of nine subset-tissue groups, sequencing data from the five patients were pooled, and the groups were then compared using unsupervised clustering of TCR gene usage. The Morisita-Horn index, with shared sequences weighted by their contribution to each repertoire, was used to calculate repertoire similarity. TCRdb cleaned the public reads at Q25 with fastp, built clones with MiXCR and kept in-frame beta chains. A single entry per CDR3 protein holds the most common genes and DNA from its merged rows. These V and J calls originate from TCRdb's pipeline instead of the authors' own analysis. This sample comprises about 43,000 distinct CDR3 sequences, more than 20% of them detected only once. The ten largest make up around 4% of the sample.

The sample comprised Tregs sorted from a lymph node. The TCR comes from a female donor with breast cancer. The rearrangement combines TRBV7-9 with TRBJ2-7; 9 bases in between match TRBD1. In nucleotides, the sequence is TGTGCCAGCAGCGGCGGGACAGGGCGTGCGACTTACTCCTACGAGCAGTACTTC. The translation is CASSGGTGRATYSYEQYF.